The next 23 T cell receptor beta chains were all read from a single sample in a study of blood T cells in healthy people across ages. Next came a second PCR, run for about 7 to 12 cycles, which used a sample-barcoded 5' primer along with a J-beta primer mix. MiXCR was run by TCRdb on the 5' RACE reads, yielding one entry per CDR3 protein. The top ten hold 0.65% to 0.95% of the sample, which has fewer than 1,200,000 distinct CDR3 sequences, around 25% seen once. The sample was also reused in another study, on T cells of mothers and their children.

The specimen was blood. Every receptor here comes from a girl aged 2 to 10 in good health.

In its sample, this clonotype was seen a few times. This sequence joins TRBV14 and TRBJ2-5, with unresolved D. The CDR3 sequence is 13 residues long. From germline, CDR1 is SGHDN and CDR2 FVKESK. With 0 bases removed from V and 2 bases from J, the gap between germline ends came to 4 bases. CDR3 nucleotides: TGTGCCAGCAGCCAAGATTGGCAAGAGACCCAGTACTTC. Protein: CASSQDWQETQYF.

This chain connects TRBV15 to TRBJ2-2; no definite D call. Trimming stripped 0 bases from V and 2 bases from J, with 13 bases between. This CDR3 is 17 amino acids long. Germline V gives CDR1 LNHNV, CDR2 YYDKDF (reference sequence). This CDR3 is CATSRDRSQTNTGELFF. CDR3 bases: TGTGCCACCAGCAGAGATCGATCACAGACCAACACCGGGGAGCTGTTTTTT.

As to this clonotype: Germline and junction disagree at one end, which may indicate a read error. The V and J genes are TRBV10-3 and TRBJ1-4; no reliable D call. CDR1 and CDR2 from the germline V gene are ENHRY and SYGVKD. The CDR3 is made up of 15 amino acids. The CDR3 coding sequence is TGTGCCATCAGTGAGCTCGGCGGCGGGGATGAAAAACTGCTTTTT. This translates into CAISELGGGDEKLLF.

The genes are TRBV2 and TRBJ2-1; 10 bases are a match to TRBD2. The V gene end was trimmed by 1 base and the J gene end by 9 bases; junction bases not matched to a gene: 12. Per the germline V gene, CDR1 is SNHLY and CDR2 is FYNNEI. This CDR3 spans 17 amino acids. In nucleotides, the CDR3 is TGTGCCAGCAGTGAAGACTGGTCTAGCGGGGGCCTCACTGAGCAGTTCTTC. This sequence encodes CASSEDWSSGGLTEQFF.

This clonotype was observed a handful of times. J is TRBJ1-6 and V is TRBV18; no reliable D call. Trimming shortened V by 3 bases and J by 0 bases, and 9 bases separated the two germline ends. The length of the CDR3 is 16 residues. CDR1 is KGHSH, CDR2 LQKENI, per germline. CDR3 DNA: TGTGCCAGCTCACCGCAGGTCCTCTCCTATAATTCACCCCTCCACTTT. It yields the protein CASSPQVLSYNSPLHF.

Only a few counts were recorded for this clonotype. The chain is built from TRBV6-5 and TRBJ2-7; TRBD1 matches at 9 bases. The germline CDR1 and CDR2 sequences are MNHEY and SVGAGI. The length of the CDR3 is 15 residues. Unmatched junction bases numbered 4, after V lost 0 bases and J lost 4 bases. The CDR3 loop is CASSYSWDRAYEQYF. The CDR3 DNA follows: TGTGCCAGCAGTTACTCGTGGGACAGGGCTTACGAGCAGTACTTC.

In its sample, this clonotype was seen a few times. V is TRBV7-3 and J is TRBJ2-3; 10 bases are shared with TRBD2. V lost 1 base and J lost 1; bases outside the gene matches: 8. The CDR3 runs 18 residues. In germline, CDR1 is SGHTA, CDR2 FQGTGA. In nucleotides, the CDR3 is TGTGCCAGCAGCTTAAATCTAGCGGGAGAAGGCGGCACAGATACGCAGTATTTT. As protein: CASSLNLAGEGGTDTQYF.

The chain recombines TRBV19 with TRBJ2-1; the match to TRBD2 covers 11 bases. This CDR3 region has 16 residues. Germline loops: CDR1 LNHDA, CDR2 SQIVND (reference sequence). The junction had 5 bases not matched to a gene; V was cut back by 3 bases and J by 4 bases. The CDR3 sequence: CASSIAGTSGYNEQFF. CDR3 DNA sequence: TGTGCCAGTAGTATCGCAGGGACTAGCGGATACAATGAGCAGTTCTTC.

The chain couples TRBV28 to TRBJ2-1; the match to TRBD2 covers 13 bases. Germline V gene sequence: CDR1 MDHEN, CDR2 SYDVKM. V was pared by 6 bases and J by 4 bases, with 3 bases of the junction left unmatched. The CDR3 is made up of 15 amino acids. The CDR3 DNA is TGTGCCAGCAGACCGGGACTAGCGGGATACAATGAGCAGTTCTTC. Its translation: CASRPGLAGYNEQFF.

This clonotype has more than one count but fewer than ten. One end of the junction does not line up with germline, which may come from a read error. The rearrangement uses TRBV7-9 and TRBJ1-5; no reliable D call. Germline values: CDR1 SEHNR, CDR2 FQNEAQ (reference sequence). The CDR3 runs to 14 residues. CDR3 DNA sequence: TGTGCCAGCAGCTTAAGATCGGGTAATCAGCCCCGGCATTTT. It translates to CASSLRSGNQPRHF. The whole variable domain, remainder taken from reference TRBV7-9 and TRBJ1-5, is DTGVSQNPRHKITKRGQNVTFRCDPISEHNRLYWYRQTLGQGPEFLTYFQNEAQLEKSRLLSDRFSAERPKGSFSTLEIQRTEQGDSAMYLCASSLRSGNQPRHFGDGTRLSIL.

This clonotype has just a few counts. This chain uses TRBV10-3 with TRBJ2-3; tentatively, D is TRBD1 or TRBD2 (5 bases each). V lost 6 bases to trimming and J lost 3 bases, with 7 bases between them. The CDR3 is made up of 12 amino acids. Germline CDR1 and CDR2: ENHRY and SYGVKD. The CDR3 spells CAIRGETDTQYF. CDR3 in DNA: TGTGCCATCAGAGGGGAGACAGATACGCAGTATTTT.

This clonotype was counted between two and nine times. V and J are TRBV27 and TRBJ2-4; a possible D gene is TRBD2 (5 bases). Germline values: CDR1 MNHEY, CDR2 SMNVEV (reference sequence). The CDR3 length is 14 residues. V was clipped by 3 bases and J by 5 bases, with 11 bases between them. The DNA of the CDR3 is TGTGCCAGCAGTTTGCAGGACTCCCAAAACATTCAGTACTTC. Its translation is CASSLQDSQNIQYF.

This chain links TRBV7-2 with TRBJ2-7; possible D gene TRBD1, 6 bases. The V end lost 1 base, the J end lost 1 base, and 14 bases lay between the germline ends. The CDR3 is 16 amino acids. Germline CDR1 reads SGHTA; CDR2 reads FQGNSA. CDR3: CASSLDPPGQSYEQYF. DNA for the CDR3: TGTGCCAGCAGCTTAGACCCCCCTGGACAGTCCTACGAGCAGTACTTC.

The chain has TRBV20-1 and TRBJ1-2; D uncertain. This CDR3 has 13 amino acids. Germline V gene lookup returns CDR1 DFQATT and CDR2 SNEGSKA (reference sequence). V shed 1 base and J shed 3 bases, with 9 bases lying between them. The CDR3 sequence is CSARVAADYGYTF. Here the CDR3 DNA reads TGCAGTGCTAGAGTGGCAGCCGACTATGGCTACACCTTC.

The gene calls are TRBV28 and TRBJ2-7, with TRBD2 identical over 7 bases. The CDR3 sequence is 14 residues long. V trimming: 6 bases; J trimming: 2 bases; junction bases outside the gene matches: 7. CDR1 is MDHEN and CDR2 is SYDVKM in the germline V gene. This CDR3 is CASSLGLETYEQYF. CDR3 nucleotides: TGTGCCAGCAGCCTTGGACTAGAGACCTACGAGCAGTACTTC.

This chain uses TRBV12-3 or TRBV12-4 with TRBJ1-6, with D maybe TRBD1 (5 bases). This CDR3 has 15 residues. V was cut by 4 bases and J by 7 bases, with 14 bases left in between. The CDR3 region is CASSSLTAPNSPLHF. CDR3 bases: TGTGCCAGCAGTTCTCTGACAGCCCCGAATTCACCCCTCCACTTT.

V is TRBV5-6 and J is TRBJ2-3; D unresolved. The CDR3 spans 14 residues. V gave up 2 bases and J gave up 3 bases, with 10 bases separating them. Germline-derived CDR1 and CDR2 are SGHDT and YYEEEE. The CDR3, as DNA: TGTGCCAGCAGCTTCTTGAGCGCGACAGATACGCAGTATTTT. Protein sequence: CASSFLSATDTQYF.

This clonotype turned up a few times. The chain uses TRBV15 and TRBJ2-3; D is ambiguous. This CDR3 spans 13 amino acids. V was clipped by 1 base and J by 0 bases, with 2 bases between them. Germline-derived CDR1 and CDR2 are LNHNV and YYDKDF (reference sequence). The CDR3 region is CATSRVSTDTQYF. DNA for the CDR3: TGTGCCACCAGCAGAGTGAGCACAGATACGCAGTATTTT.

In its sample, this clonotype was seen once. The gene calls are TRBV29-1 and TRBJ1-1, with D possibly matching TRBD1 (5 bases). This CDR3 has 14 residues. V lost 4 bases, J lost 4 bases, and 16 bases lay in between. The germline V gene encodes CDR1 SQVTM and CDR2 ANQGSEA. The CDR3 nucleotides are TGCAGCGTTGTACCCAAGGGGCGAGGCACTGAAGCTTTCTTT. It codes for CSVVPKGRGTEAFF.

V is TRBV4-1 and J is TRBJ2-7, with D possibly being TRBD2 (6 bases). Deletions cut 1 base from V and 3 bases from J, with 16 bases between. The CDR3 totals 16 residues. CDR1 is MGHRA, CDR2 YSYEKL, per germline. The CDR3 DNA reads TGCGCCAGCAGCCAAGGATCCAGCGGGCTATACTACGAGCAGTACTTC. It codes for CASSQGSSGLYYEQYF.

This clonotype appeared a single time. The genes are TRBV7-9 and TRBJ1-2; D remains ambiguous. Trimming removed 4 bases from V and 4 bases from J, with 13 bases in between. Germline V gene data show CDR1 as SEHNR and CDR2 as FQNEAQ (reference sequence). The CDR3 spans 14 residues. For the CDR3, the DNA is TGTGCCAGCAGCTCGTTAAGCCTGCCCTATGGCTACACCTTC. Amino acid sequence: CASSSLSLPYGYTF.

This clonotype was counted between two and nine times. The chain links TRBV9 to TRBJ2-2; D might be TRBD2 (6 bases). This CDR3 has 14 amino acids. The germline V gene encodes CDR1 SGDLS and CDR2 YYNGEE. V was clipped by 0 bases and J by 9 bases, with 12 bases between them. In nucleotides, the CDR3 is TGTGCCAGCAGCGTAGGGGACTCAAGGAGGGAGCTGTTTTTT. It translates to CASSVGDSRRELFF.

The genes are TRBV10-2 and TRBJ1-5; a possible D gene is TRBD1 (5 bases). This CDR3 has 16 amino acids. CDR1 is WSHSY and CDR2 is SAAADI in the germline V gene. Between the trimmed V and J ends, which lost 3 bases and 0 bases, there was a span of 12 bases. This CDR3 is CASSETGGGSNQPQHF. The CDR3 DNA is TGCGCCAGCAGTGAAACAGGCGGGGGTAGCAATCAGCCCCAGCATTTT.